This TCR beta chain was captured by sequencing in a study of T cells in Graves' hyperthyroidism and ophthalmopathy. Whole-study results and caveats: Patients with ophthalmopathy were separated from those with stable hyperthyroidism by a 13 V-J model.

This clonotype has a count of ten or more. Its target is unknown. RNA transcripts provided the source from which TCR beta CDR3 regions were amplified. HTBI primers were used for first-round RT-PCR of the TCR CDR3. TCRdb reprocessed the multiplex PCR reads via MiXCR and lists one record per CDR3 protein. The table lists roughly 740,000 distinct CDR3 sequences, about 15% of them singletons. Hyperthyroidism of Graves' type that showed no ophthalmopathy progression within 18 months was stable. It was over 9.5 ml of fresh peripheral blood that supplied the PBMCs. Input material: blood. The sequence was obtained from a man younger than 35 with Graves' hyperthyroidism.

CDR3 DNA sequence: TGTGCCAGTCTGAGCGGACAGGGAGGGAGGGAGCAGTACTTC. Amino acid sequence: CASLSGQGGREQYF. This rearrangement joins TRBV28 to TRBJ2-7, with TRBD1 as a possible D gene (8 bases). This CDR3 spans 14 amino acids. Germline-derived CDR1 and CDR2 are MDHEN and SYDVKM. Trimming removed 9 bases from V and 7 bases from J, with 22 bases in between.